What follows are 27 T cell receptor beta chains derived from one specimen sequenced in a study of naive and memory T cell subsets. An equimolar mix of two oligonucleotides served as the beta constant-region primer for TRBC1 and TRBC2. Four rounds of PCR amplified the ligated cDNA using nested alpha and beta constant-region primers plus SP2. TCRdb processed the UMI-ligation and nested PCR reads anew with MiXCR; each CDR3 protein has one entry. The profile covers about 120,000 distinct CDR3 sequences, with roughly 36% appearing a single time and 0.75% to 1% taken by the ten largest. The sequencing input was central memory CD4+ T cells from blood. The receptor source for this set is a human donor in good health.

CDR3 nucleotide sequence: TGTGCCAGCAGCCAATCGAGACAGAATTATGGCTACACCTTC. This codes for CASSQSRQNYGYTF. The rearrangement joins TRBV16 to TRBJ1-2, with D possibly being TRBD1 (5 bases). Germline V gives CDR1 KGHSY, CDR2 FQNENV. This CDR3 spans 14 amino acids. V shed 0 bases and J shed 5 bases, with 10 bases lying between them.

This clonotype appeared a single time. The rearrangement joins TRBV18 to TRBJ2-1; the match to TRBD2 covers 8 bases. V shed 6 bases, J shed 5 bases, and the junction held 6 bases outside the gene matches. This CDR3 contains 14 residues. Germline CDR1 and CDR2: KGHSH and LQKENI. CDR3 sequence: CASSIAGTNNEQFF. The CDR3 coding sequence is TGTGCCAGCTCGATAGCGGGAACCAACAATGAGCAGTTCTTC. The variable domain in full, completed from reference TRBV18 and TRBJ2-1, reads NAGVMQNPRHLVRRRGQEARLRCSPMKGHSHVYWYRQLPEEGLKFMVYLQKENIIDESGMPKERFSAEFPKEGPSILRIQQVVRGDSAAYFCASSIAGTNNEQFFGPGTRLTVL.

This clonotype has only a few counts. The V call is TRBV28, the J call TRBJ1-2, with D possibly being TRBD1 (6 bases). Germline V lookup: CDR1 MDHEN, CDR2 SYDVKM. V was clipped by 6 bases and J by 4 bases, with 15 bases between them. The CDR3 runs to 14 residues. The CDR3 DNA reads TGTGCCAGCAGGGGGGGAGGACAGAGCTATGGCTACACCTTC. Its protein is CASRGGGQSYGYTF.

The chain couples TRBV29-1 to TRBJ2-1; maybe TRBD1 (6 bases). V lost 3 bases and J lost 4, with 13 bases in between. The germline CDR1 and CDR2 sequences are SQVTM and ANQGSEA. The CDR3 covers 14 residues. CDR3 bases: TGCAGCGTTGATACCGGGACACTTTACAATGAGCAGTTCTTC. Translation gives CSVDTGTLYNEQFF.

The gene calls are TRBV19 and TRBJ2-6, with D possibly TRBD1 on 5 matching bases. This CDR3 has 16 amino acids. V gave up 3 bases and J gave up 0 bases, with 9 bases separating them. CDR1 LNHDA and CDR2 SQIVND come from the germline V gene (reference sequence). The CDR3, as DNA: TGTGCCAGTAGTATCGACAGTTCCTCTGGGGCCAACGTCCTGACTTTC. This translates into CASSIDSSSGANVLTF.

The V and J genes are TRBV28 and TRBJ2-3, with 16 bases aligning to TRBD2. V lost 6 bases and J lost 0; bases outside the gene matches: 6. The CDR3 has 18 residues. Per germline, CDR1 MDHEN and CDR2 SYDVKM. CDR3: CASRDPGLAGGSTDTQYF. For the CDR3, the DNA is TGTGCCAGCAGAGATCCGGGACTAGCGGGGGGGAGCACAGATACGCAGTATTTT.

This clonotype has a handful of counts. The chain links TRBV4-3 to TRBJ2-3; D gene unclear. This CDR3 comprises 18 residues. Germline-derived CDR1 and CDR2 are LGHNA and YSLEER. V lost 4 bases, J lost 0 bases, and 20 bases lay in between. CDR3 loop: CASSLIPPTGDSTDTQYF. The CDR3 DNA reads as TGCGCCAGCAGCCTTATACCTCCGACTGGGGATAGCACAGATACGCAGTATTTT.

The genes are TRBV11-2 and TRBJ1-6; a possible D gene is TRBD1 (5 bases). Per the germline V gene, CDR1 is SGHAT and CDR2 is FQNNGV. CDR3 length: 13 amino acids. Trimming shortened V by 2 bases and J by 8 bases, and 7 bases separated the two germline ends. In DNA, the CDR3 is TGTGCCAGCAGCTTAATCAGGGATTCACCCCTCCACTTT. It is translated as CASSLIRDSPLHF. Full variable domain (outside the CDR3, taken from reference TRBV11-2 and TRBJ1-6): EAGVAQSPRYKIIEKRQSVAFWCNPISGHATLYWYQQILGQGPKLLIQFQNNGVVDDSQLPKDRFSAERLKGVDSTLKIQPAKLEDSAVYLCASSLIRDSPLHFGNGTRLTVT.

Only a few counts were recorded for this clonotype. The CDR3 sequence: CASSLLGARSGPFF. In DNA form, the CDR3 reads TGTGCCAGCAGTTTATTGGGGGCCCGAAGCGGGCCGTTCTTC. The rearrangement links TRBV28 to TRBJ2-1; D may be TRBD1 or TRBD2 (6 bases each). The length of the CDR3 is 14 residues. From germline, CDR1 is MDHEN and CDR2 SYDVKM. Trimming took off 1 base at V and 15 bases at J, with 19 bases between the two ends.

The table lists this clonotype with a few counts. The chain uses TRBV9 and TRBJ2-5; either TRBD1 or TRBD2 may fit D (6 bases each). V lost 0 bases and J lost 7, with 16 bases in between. The CDR3 covers 15 residues. The V gene's germline CDR1 is SGDLS and CDR2 YYNGEE. The DNA for the CDR3 is TGTGCCAGCAGCGTAGGGGGGGCAGAGTCTGGGACCCAGTACTTC. Its protein is CASSVGGAESGTQYF.

This chain links TRBV20-1 with TRBJ1-5; D is unresolved. The germline V gene has CDR1 DFQATT and CDR2 SNEGSKA (reference sequence). The CDR3 has 14 residues. Deletions cut 3 bases from V and 1 base from J, with 10 bases between. The CDR3 region is CSARRTGSNQPQHF. The CDR3 DNA reads as TGCAGTGCTAGGAGGACTGGGAGCAATCAGCCCCAGCATTTT.

This clonotype was observed a handful of times. The chain uses TRBV7-9 and TRBJ2-1; 8 bases are shared with TRBD2. The CDR3 is 16 residues long. The germline gives CDR1 SEHNR, CDR2 FQNEAQ (reference sequence). V was clipped by 5 bases and J by 8 bases; unmatched bases: 14. The CDR3 DNA is TGTGCCAGCAGCCCACGTAGCGGGACGCCCATTGATGAGCAGTTCTTC. This translates into CASSPRSGTPIDEQFF.

J is TRBJ2-7 and V is TRBV7-8; the D is unclear. V lost 1 base and J 4 bases, leaving 11 bases between the germline ends. This CDR3 comprises 14 residues. Germline loops: CDR1 SGHVS, CDR2 FQNEAQ. CDR3 sequence: CASSLDLLNYEQYF. The CDR3 nucleotides are TGTGCCAGCAGCTTAGACCTACTAAATTACGAGCAGTACTTC.

This clonotype has more than one count but fewer than ten. The chain is built from TRBV6-6 and TRBJ2-5; D gene uncertain. In germline, CDR1 is MNHNY, CDR2 SVGAGI (reference sequence). The CDR3 is 11 residues long. The germline V and J ends were trimmed by 2 bases and 7 bases, with 5 bases remaining between them. The CDR3 DNA is TGTGCCAGCAGTTACGAGGTGACCCAGTACTTC. Translating gives CASSYEVTQYF.

The sample holds a few counts of this clonotype. The CDR3 DNA follows: TGCAGTGCTAGAGACCTCGGCGGCGACAGTCCCAATGAGCAGTTCTTC. Residues: CSARDLGGDSPNEQFF. The gene calls are TRBV20-1 and TRBJ2-1, with a possible D match to TRBD1 (5 bases). The CDR3 contains 16 residues. Germline CDR1 is DFQATT and CDR2 is SNEGSKA (reference sequence). Between the trimmed V and J ends, which lost 0 bases and 6 bases, there was a span of 18 bases.

V gene TRBV9 combines with J gene TRBJ2-1, with D possibly matching TRBD2 (5 bases). The CDR3 runs to 15 residues. Per the germline V gene, CDR1 is SGDLS and CDR2 is YYNGEE. V lost 0 bases and J 4 bases, leaving 11 bases between the germline ends. DNA for the CDR3: TGTGCCAGCAGCGTAGAACCTAGCCAATACAATGAGCAGTTCTTC. This codes for CASSVEPSQYNEQFF.

The CDR3 protein is CASSVYQGGGANVLTF. DNA of the CDR3: TGTGCCAGCAGCGTGTACCAGGGAGGTGGGGCCAACGTCCTGACTTTC. The chain combines TRBV5-4 with TRBJ2-6; tentative D call: TRBD2 (6 bases). V dropped 4 bases and J dropped 3 bases, with 14 bases sitting between them. The CDR3 is 16 amino acids. Germline loops: CDR1 SGHNT, CDR2 YYREEE (reference sequence).

This clonotype was detected only a few times. This chain links TRBV6-5 with TRBJ2-1, with 9 bases that match TRBD2. CDR1 is MNHEY, CDR2 SVGAGI, per germline. V dropped 6 bases and J dropped 7; count of bases not matched to a gene: 10. This CDR3 spans 15 amino acids. CDR3 loop: CASRKSGRFKNEQFF. The CDR3 nucleotides are TGTGCCAGCAGGAAAAGCGGGAGGTTTAAGAATGAGCAGTTCTTC.

A few counts support this clonotype. The V and J genes are TRBV7-3 and TRBJ2-1, with D perhaps TRBD1 or TRBD2 (5 bases each). The CDR3 covers 14 residues. V lost 4 bases to trimming and J lost 7 bases, with 14 bases between them. Germline V gene lookup returns CDR1 SGHTA and CDR2 FQGTGA. The CDR3 protein is CASSYGDRTNEQFF. Written as DNA, the CDR3 is TGTGCCAGCAGCTACGGGGACCGGACTAATGAGCAGTTCTTC.

This clonotype was seen more than once but under ten times. The chain has TRBV6-1 and TRBJ1-1; D is uncertain. This CDR3 is built from 11 residues. Germline CDR1 is MNHNS and CDR2 is SASEGT. The DNA for the CDR3 is TGTGCACACAAAGGCCCTTGGGAAGCTTTCTTT. It is translated as CAHKGPWEAFF.

This clonotype was recorded a few times. V gene TRBV20-1 combines with J gene TRBJ1-1; D is ambiguous. Per germline, CDR1 DFQATT and CDR2 SNEGSKA (reference sequence). V was cut by 2 bases and J by 1 base, with 29 bases left in between. The CDR3 loop spans 20 amino acids. The CDR3 protein is CSARPRRWADLGLPNTEAFF. The CDR3 nucleotides are TGCAGTGCTAGACCTCGTCGGTGGGCCGACTTGGGCCTTCCGAACACTGAAGCTTTCTTT.

This clonotype was recorded a few times. The chain recombines TRBV7-2 with TRBJ2-1, with 7 bases identical to TRBD1. The junction had 23 bases not matched to a gene; V was cut back by 5 bases and J by 7 bases. Germline CDR1 is SGHTA and CDR2 is FQGNSA. The length of the CDR3 is 19 residues. CDR3 coding DNA: TGTGCCAGCAGCAGAAAACTGAAGGGGGCCACCGCCGCCCGAAATGAGCAGTTCTTC. Residues: CASSRKLKGATAARNEQFF.

This clonotype came up a few times. The CDR3 spells CASTDSFYGQDARGYTF. Here the CDR3 DNA reads TGTGCCAGCACCGATTCCTTTTATGGACAGGATGCACGGGGCTACACCTTC. This rearrangement joins TRBV28 to TRBJ1-2; 7 bases are a match to TRBD1. Germline assignment: CDR1 MDHEN and CDR2 SYDVKM. This CDR3 contains 17 residues. V shed 7 bases and J 8 bases; nucleotides not matched to a gene: 22.

V and J are TRBV5-8 and TRBJ1-2; 7 bases are shared with TRBD1. Germline-derived CDR1 and CDR2 are SGHTS and YDEGEE. Trimming took 4 bases from V and 0 from J; bases not matched to a gene: 6. The CDR3 loop spans 15 amino acids. As DNA, the CDR3 is TGTGCCAGCAGCCCTACAGGGGTCTCTAACTATGGCTACACCTTC. Amino acid sequence: CASSPTGVSNYGYTF.

The chain combines TRBV29-1 with TRBJ2-5; tentative D call: TRBD1 (6 bases). CDR3 length: 13 amino acids. Germline assignment: CDR1 SQVTM and CDR2 ANQGSEA. The V end was cut by 4 bases, the J end by 4 bases, with 13 bases between. The CDR3 DNA reads TGCAGCGTTGGACCGGACAGCCTAGAGACCCAGTACTTC. Encoded protein: CSVGPDSLETQYF.

The J gene is TRBJ2-5, the V gene TRBV30; possible D gene TRBD2, 6 bases. CDR1 is GTSNPN and CDR2 is SVGIG in the germline V gene (reference sequence). Trimming cost V 3 bases and J 0 bases, with 14 bases left between them. This CDR3 is 15 amino acids long. The CDR3 sequence is CAWSVGGGHQETQYF. The CDR3 nucleotides are TGTGCCTGGAGCGTAGGAGGAGGGCACCAAGAGACCCAGTACTTC.

The chain combines TRBV6-5 with TRBJ1-1, with no clear D. V dropped 5 bases and J dropped 4 bases, with 11 bases sitting between them. CDR3 size: 13 residues. The V gene's germline CDR1 is MNHEY and CDR2 SVGAGI. The CDR3 DNA sequence: TGTGCCAGCAGTCCCGTCGGCCCCACTGAAGCTTTCTTT. It encodes CASSPVGPTEAFF.